This T cell receptor (beta chain) comes out of a study of cytomegalovirus exposure and HLA in healthy donors. On the study more broadly: The study's early data release held roughly 90 million unique TCRs from HLA-typed donors. Regarding the study as a whole: The study reported that TCR beta sequences accurately predicted HLA-A and HLA-B alleles in most subjects. Available immune exposure information covered CMV serostatus only. Data from an earlier analysis indicated that most TCR beta V segments were productive either about 87% or about 30% of the time.

Remarks on this clone: Its target is not known.

PCR primers comprised 60 Vbeta and 13 Jbeta primers. Profiled with immunoSEQ multiplex PCR; TCRdb holds only in-frame clones, not every one. The data show 310,000 or so clones, 85% to 90% seen once. Trimming took off 4 bases at V and 5 bases at J, with 9 bases between the two ends. The CDR3 sequence is 13 residues long. Germline V gene lookup returns CDR1 MNHEY and CDR2 SVGAGI. The genes are TRBV6-5 and TRBJ1-5; tentative D call: TRBD1 (5 bases). Sequenced: PBMCs. The TCR was taken from a woman between 18 and 29 years old in good health and CMV-seronegative. This CDR3 is CASSFTGDQPQHF. The CDR3 DNA reads as TGTGCCAGCAGTTTTACGGGGGATCAGCCCCAGCATTTT.